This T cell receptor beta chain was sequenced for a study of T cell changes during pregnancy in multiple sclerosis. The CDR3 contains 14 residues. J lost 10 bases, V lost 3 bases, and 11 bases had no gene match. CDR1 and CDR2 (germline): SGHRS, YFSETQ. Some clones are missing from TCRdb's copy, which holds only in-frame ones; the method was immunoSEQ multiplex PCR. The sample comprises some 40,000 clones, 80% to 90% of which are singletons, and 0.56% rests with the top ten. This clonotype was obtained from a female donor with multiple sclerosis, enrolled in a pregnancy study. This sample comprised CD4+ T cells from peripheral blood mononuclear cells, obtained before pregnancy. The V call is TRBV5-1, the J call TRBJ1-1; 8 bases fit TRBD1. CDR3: CASSSGQGGSAAFF. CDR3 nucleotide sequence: TGCGCCAGCAGCTCCGGACAGGGTGGGTCGGCAGCTTTCTTT.